This TCR beta chain was captured by sequencing in a study of blood T cell repertoires in COVID-19. Study context: Specimens from acute and convalescent COVID-19 originated in the United States, Italy and Spain. Nucleic acid was either cDNA or gDNA, and it came from T cells, B-cell-depleted T cells, or PBMCs.

Germline values: CDR1 ENHRY, CDR2 SYGVKD. V lost 3 bases, J lost 0 bases, and 17 bases lay in between. The CDR3 covers 17 residues. Sequenced by immunoSEQ multiplex PCR; TCRdb stores in-frame clones only, minus some. Among 140,000 or so clones, around 82% were seen once, and the ten largest hold 5%. The sequenced material came from peripheral blood. The TCR originated in a woman between 50 and 59 years old with acute or convalescent COVID-19. V is TRBV10-3 and J is TRBJ1-1; D uncertain. The CDR3 DNA is TGTGCCATCAGTGATGGACGGCAGAACGGGATGAACACTGAAGCTTTCTTT. Amino acids: CAISDGRQNGMNTEAFF.